This is a list of T cell receptor beta chains from one sample in a study of blood T cell repertoires in COVID-19. Profiled with immunoSEQ multiplex PCR; TCRdb holds only in-frame clones, not every one. The sample lists about 170,000 clones, about 83% occurring once. Sequenced material: PBMCs or T cells enriched from blood (not recorded which). Receptors originate from a woman aged 50 to 65 in a cohort exposed to, infected with or recovered from COVID-19 (not recorded which). Each CDR3 is given with its conserved first and last residue. The D gene is left open where the match is weak. Where a row states a size, it is once, few, many or the class of an expanded clone; other rows omit it.

D,V,J,size,DNA,CDR3
NA,TRBV4-3,TRBJ1-1,NA,TGCGCCAGCAGCCAAGATGTACAGGTCGTCACTGAAGCTTTCTTT,CASSQDVQVVTEAFF
TRBD2,TRBV11-3,TRBJ2-3,many,TGTGCCAGCAGCTCGAGGGGACTAGCGGTGACAGATACGCAGTATTTT,CASSSRGLAVTDTQYF
TRBD2,TRBV4-2,TRBJ2-2,once,TGTGCCAGCAGCTCCGAGGGCGGGGGGTTAACCGGGGAGCTGTTTTTT,CASSSEGGGLTGELFF
TRBD2,TRBV7-2,TRBJ2-1,NA,TGTGCCAGCAGCTTAGATCTAGCGGGCGGGAATGAGCAGTTCTTC,CASSLDLAGGNEQFF
NA,TRBV24-1,TRBJ2-5,NA,TGTGCCACCAGTGACCCCCTAGAGACCCAGTACTTC,CATSDPLETQYF
TRBD2,TRBV9,TRBJ2-3,NA,TGTGCCAGCAGCGGTAGTAGTGCGGGGGGGTCCCCTCCAGATACGCAGTATTTT,CASSGSSAGGSPPDTQYF
TRBD2,TRBV5-1,TRBJ2-1,once,TGCGCCAGCAGCATAGCGGGAGGCTTGGATTTGTACAATGAGCAGTTCTTC,CASSIAGGLDLYNEQFF
TRBD2,TRBV4-1,TRBJ2-7,NA,TGCGCCAGCAGCCAAGATGGGACTAGCGGACCCTCCTACGAGCAGTACTTC,CASSQDGTSGPSYEQYF
TRBD1,TRBV24-1,TRBJ1-6,NA,TGTGCCACCAGTACGGGACAGGGAGGGTCACCCCTCCACTTT,CATSTGQGGSPLHF
NA,TRBV19,TRBJ2-7,NA,TGTGCCAGTAGCCCCGGGCTCGGGACCTACGAGCAGTACTTC,CASSPGLGTYEQYF
TRBD2,TRBV6-5,TRBJ2-3,NA,TGTGCCAGCAGCACCGGGACTAGCCCTTTTGATACGCAGTATTTT,CASSTGTSPFDTQYF
TRBD2,TRBV9,TRBJ2-3,NA,TGTGCCAGCAGCGTAGGGTCTAGCGGGGATAGCACAGATACGCAGTATTTT,CASSVGSSGDSTDTQYF
TRBD1,TRBV11-3,TRBJ1-1,once,TGTGCCAGCAGCCTAAGGACAGGGGAGACTGAAGCTTTCTTT,CASSLRTGETEAFF
NA,TRBV28,TRBJ1-2,NA,TGTGCCAGCAGTTTGACAGGCTACTATGGCTACACCTTC,CASSLTGYYGYTF
TRBD1,TRBV19,TRBJ1-3,NA,TGTGCCAGTAGTCTCCGGACAGGTCCCTCTGGAAACACCATATATTTT,CASSLRTGPSGNTIYF
TRBD2,TRBV27,TRBJ2-3,few,TGTGCCAGCAGTTTAGGACTAGCGGGGGGGCCCACAGATACGCAGTATTTT,CASSLGLAGGPTDTQYF
TRBD1,TRBV29-1,TRBJ1-2,NA,TGCAGCGATGCGACAGGGTCCAACTATGGCTACACCTTC,CSDATGSNYGYTF
NA,TRBV5-4,TRBJ2-3,NA,TGTGCCAGCAGCTTGAGTGGGCGAGATACGCAGTATTTT,CASSLSGRDTQYF
TRBD2,TRBV5-1,TRBJ2-1,NA,TGCGCCAGCAGCCCACGGGGAGCGGGAGCCGGCAATGAGCAGTTCTTC,CASSPRGAGAGNEQFF
NA,TRBV9,TRBJ1-4,NA,TGTGCCAGCAGCGTAGATAGCGCAACTAATGAAAAACTGTTTTTT,CASSVDSATNEKLFF
TRBD1,TRBV19,TRBJ1-4,NA,TGTGCCAGTAGTACCTCCCGGGACAGGGGAAGGGAACTGTTTTTT,CASSTSRDRGRELFF
TRBD1,TRBV6-2/TRBV6-3,TRBJ2-7,NA,TGTGCCAGCAGTTACGGGGACAGGGTGTACGAGCAGTACTTC,CASSYGDRVYEQYF
TRBD1,TRBV28,TRBJ1-2,NA,TGTGCCAGCACGGGACAGGAGGCAGCCGTCCGCTATGGCTACACCTTC,CASTGQEAAVRYGYTF
NA,TRBV5-1,TRBJ2-1,NA,TGCGCCAGCAGCTTGGCCGCGGGGAGCCCCCATGAGCAGTTCTTC,CASSLAAGSPHEQFF
NA,TRBV2,TRBJ1-3,NA,TGTGCCAGCTCTCCCCAGGCCGGAAACACCATATATTTT,CASSPQAGNTIYF
NA,TRBV11-2,TRBJ1-5,NA,TGTGCCAGCAGCCCATGGGCAGGGCAGCCCCAGCATTTT,CASSPWAGQPQHF
TRBD2,TRBV7-3,TRBJ2-1,NA,TGTGCCAGCAGCTTAACCGGGACTAGCGGTTACTACAATGAGCAGTTCTTC,CASSLTGTSGYYNEQFF
NA,TRBV19,TRBJ2-4,once,TGTGCCAGTAGCTTACTAGGGGGAACCAAAAACATTCAGTACTTC,CASSLLGGTKNIQYF
NA,TRBV19,TRBJ1-4,NA,TGTGCCAGTAGAAACCGGAAAGACCCGAGGGGGAATGAAAAACTGTTTTTT,CASRNRKDPRGNEKLFF